A selection of T cell receptor beta chains follows, all from one sample in a study of blood T cell repertoires in COVID-19. Measured with immunoSEQ multiplex PCR; TCRdb has only the in-frame clones, and not every one. Here the sample spans some 340,000 clones, 85% being singletons. Sequences were obtained from peripheral blood. The origin of the receptors is a woman in her late teens or twenties with acute or convalescent COVID-19. Both conserved end residues are part of each CDR3. The D gene is left open where the match is weak. Part of the rows lack a size; the others show once, few, many or a class for expanded clones.

J gene,D gene,clone size,V gene,CDR3 DNA,CDR3 protein
TRBJ2-3,TRBD2,.,TRBV30,TGTGCCTGGAGTGTATGGACTAGCGGGGGGGCAGATACGCAGTATTTT,CAWSVWTSGGADTQYF
TRBJ2-3,TRBD2,once,TRBV10-3,TGTGCCATCAAGACTAGCGGGAGGGCCCCAGATACGCAGTATTTT,CAIKTSGRAPDTQYF
TRBJ1-5,TRBD1,once,TRBV4-1,TGCGCCAGCAGCCAACCCGGACAGGGTTTAAGCAATCAGCCCCAGCATTTT,CASSQPGQGLSNQPQHF
TRBJ2-3,.,.,TRBV13,TGTGCCAGCAGCCACAGGGTAGGAGACACAGATACGCAGTATTTT,CASSHRVGDTDTQYF
TRBJ1-1,.,.,TRBV29-1,TGCAGCGGGAACTTGGAGGGGATCGGCACTGAAGCTTTCTTT,CSGNLEGIGTEAFF
TRBJ1-1,.,.,TRBV6-5,TGTGCCAGCAGTTACTCGTTTGTAGACACTGAAGCTTTCTTT,CASSYSFVDTEAFF
TRBJ1-4,TRBD1,few,TRBV2,TGTGCCAGCAGCGAGACAGGGTTGGACGAAAAACTGTTTTTT,CASSETGLDEKLFF
TRBJ2-1,TRBD1,.,TRBV3-1/TRBV3-2,TGTGCCAGCAGCCAGTCGACAGGGTGGTCCTACAATGAGCAGTTCTTC,CASSQSTGWSYNEQFF
TRBJ2-5,.,.,TRBV13,TGTGCCAGCAGCCCCGCCAACGGGGGAGAGACCCAGTACTTC,CASSPANGGETQYF
TRBJ1-4,.,.,TRBV28,TGTGCCAGCAGCCCTCTGGGGGGGAACAATGAAAAACTGTTTTTT,CASSPLGGNNEKLFF
TRBJ2-4,TRBD1,.,TRBV2,TGTGCCAGCAGGGGGACAGGGGATAAAAACATTCAGTACTTC,CASRGTGDKNIQYF
TRBJ1-1,TRBD1,.,TRBV7-3,TGTGCCAGCAGCTTGGCCGGACAGGGAAGGACTGAAGCTTTCTTT,CASSLAGQGRTEAFF
TRBJ2-5,TRBD2,.,TRBV24-1,TGTGCCACCAGTGATTGGGGAGGGGCAGAGACCCAGTACTTC,CATSDWGGAETQYF
TRBJ2-7,TRBD1,.,TRBV6-5,TGTGCCAGCAGTTACGGGACAGGGGGCCTCCAGTACTTC,CASSYGTGGLQYF
TRBJ2-7,TRBD1,.,TRBV18,TGTGCCAGCACCGGTCTGCTGGGACAGGGGTCCTACGAGCAGTACTTC,CASTGLLGQGSYEQYF
TRBJ1-5,TRBD1,.,TRBV30,TGTGCCTGGAGGTACAGAGGGGGCGGCCAGCCCCAGCATTTT,CAWRYRGGGQPQHF
TRBJ1-1,.,.,TRBV21-1,TGTGCCAGCAGCAAAAAGGGGGTTAGACAGGGGGCTTCGGATACTGAAGCTTTCTTT,CASSKKGVRQGASDTEAFF
TRBJ2-7,TRBD2,.,TRBV7-8,TGTGCCAGCAGCTCTCTTAGCGGGAGAACCTACGAGCAGTACTTC,CASSSLSGRTYEQYF
TRBJ1-6,TRBD1,few,TRBV9,TGTGCCAGCAGCGGACAGACAGGGTGGAATTCACCCCTCCACTTT,CASSGQTGWNSPLHF
TRBJ1-2,TRBD1,.,TRBV9,TGTGCCAGCAGCGGAAGACAGGGGGGCTATGGCTACACCTTC,CASSGRQGGYGYTF
TRBJ2-7,TRBD1,few,TRBV28,TGTGCCAGCAGTTTAGACCTCAGTGGGACAGCTTACTACGAGCAGTACTTC,CASSLDLSGTAYYEQYF
TRBJ1-5,.,.,TRBV2,TGTGCCAGCCTTCGACAGGTTGATCAGCCCCAGCATTTT,CASLRQVDQPQHF
TRBJ2-6,.,.,TRBV6-5,TGTGCCAGCAGTTCTACAGGGCTCACTGGGGCCAACGTCCTGACTTTC,CASSSTGLTGANVLTF
TRBJ1-1,TRBD1,.,TRBV4-1,TGCGCCAGCAGCCATCCGGGACAGGTCGAAGCTTTCTTT,CASSHPGQVEAFF
TRBJ2-3,TRBD2,.,TRBV2,TGTGCCAGCAGTGAGGGGTGGGTAACTAGCGGGGTTATAACAGATACGCAGTATTTT,CASSEGWVTSGVITDTQYF
TRBJ2-3,.,once,TRBV7-3,TGTGCCAGCAGCCGACTAGGGAGCTCAGATACGCAGTATTTT,CASSRLGSSDTQYF
TRBJ1-2,.,.,TRBV11-1,TGTGCCAGCAGCTTGGCAGGGATAGGAAACTATGGCTACACCTTC,CASSLAGIGNYGYTF
TRBJ1-6,.,few,TRBV5-1,TGCGCCAGCAGCTTGGTAGTGGGCGCGTCCGGGGGTTCACCCCTCCACTTT,CASSLVVGASGGSPLHF
TRBJ2-5,TRBD2,.,TRBV2,TGTGCCAGCAGTCAACTAGCGGGAGGGACGGAGACCCAGTACTTC,CASSQLAGGTETQYF
TRBJ1-3,.,.,TRBV6-1,TGTGCCAGCAGTGATGGACAGTACTCTGGAAACACCATATATTTT,CASSDGQYSGNTIYF
TRBJ2-7,.,once,TRBV3-1/TRBV3-2,TGTGCCAGCAGCCGAAAATTAACAGGGTACGAGCAGTACTTC,CASSRKLTGYEQYF
TRBJ2-7,TRBD2,.,TRBV3-1/TRBV3-2,TGTGCCAGCAGCCAAGACCTATGGACTAGCGGGAGGGCCTACGAGCAGTACTTC,CASSQDLWTSGRAYEQYF
TRBJ1-3,.,once,TRBV15,TGTGCCACCAGCAGAGATCGCGGGTCTGGAAACACCATATATTTT,CATSRDRGSGNTIYF
TRBJ2-1,TRBD2,once,TRBV18,TGTGCCAGCTCACCACGGCTAGCGGGGGGAGGCAATGAGCAGTTCTTC,CASSPRLAGGGNEQFF
TRBJ1-1,.,.,TRBV12-3/TRBV12-4,TGTGCCAGCAGACTCGGGGGGAGAACTGAAGCTTTCTTT,CASRLGGRTEAFF
TRBJ2-6,TRBD1,.,TRBV5-1,TGCGCCAGCAGCTTGGGGACAGGGACCAACTCTGGGGCCAACGTCCTGACTTTC,CASSLGTGTNSGANVLTF
TRBJ1-2,.,.,TRBV14,TGTGCCAGCAGCCCCAACAGGGTCTATGGCTACACCTTC,CASSPNRVYGYTF
TRBJ2-7,TRBD1,.,TRBV4-1,TGCGCCAGCAGCCAAGAACAGGGGGCAGGGGAGCAGTACTTC,CASSQEQGAGEQYF
TRBJ1-3,.,.,TRBV4-1,TGCGCCAGCAGCCAAGATGCGGACACCATATATTTT,CASSQDADTIYF
TRBJ2-5,.,.,TRBV9,TGTGCCAGCAGCGTAGGTGGCCGAGAGACCCAGTACTTC,CASSVGGRETQYF
TRBJ2-1,TRBD2,.,TRBV7-9,TGTGCCAGCAGCGGACTAGCGGGGGAACACAATGAGCAGTTCTTC,CASSGLAGEHNEQFF
TRBJ1-6,TRBD1,.,TRBV4-2,TGTGCCAGCAGCCAAGAGCCAGGGGGTAATTCACCCCTCCACTTT,CASSQEPGGNSPLHF
TRBJ2-1,TRBD2,once,TRBV5-1,TGCGCCAGCAGCTTAGGAGGACTAGCGGGGGCATACAATGAGCAGTTCTTC,CASSLGGLAGAYNEQFF
TRBJ1-1,TRBD1,few,TRBV5-1,TGCGCCAGCAGCTTTACAGGGGCCGCGGAAGCTTTCTTT,CASSFTGAAEAFF
TRBJ1-1,TRBD1,once,TRBV11-2,TGTGCCAGCAGCGCACCCTCAACGCATCACAGGGGAGGTGGCACTGAAGCTTTCTTT,CASSAPSTHHRGGGTEAFF
TRBJ2-3,.,.,TRBV28,TGTGCCAGCATACCTGACAGGCCAAGCACAGATACGCAGTATTTT,CASIPDRPSTDTQYF
TRBJ2-7,TRBD1,.,TRBV4-1,TGCGCCAGCAGCCAAGCATCATCGGACAGGGGGCCCGGCGAGCAGTACTTC,CASSQASSDRGPGEQYF